The 25 T cell receptor beta chains presented below share a single source sample, sequenced in a study of cytomegalovirus exposure and HLA in healthy donors. The PCR made use of 60 Vbeta and 13 Jbeta primers. The table came from immunoSEQ multiplex PCR; TCRdb's copy has only in-frame clones and leaves some out. The sample includes around 67,000 clones, around 74% of them seen just once. The sample consisted of PBMCs. These receptor sequences come from a woman aged 25-40 years in good health and CMV-seropositive.

This clone has a single count. The rearrangement joins TRBV9 to TRBJ2-3, with 7 bases matching TRBD1. The germline CDR1 and CDR2 sequences are SGDLS and YYNGEE. Losses at the gene ends were 3 bases for V and 0 bases for J; bases not matched to a gene: 4. This CDR3 is 15 amino acids long. The CDR3 DNA reads TGTGCCAGCAGCGCGGGACAGACTAGCACAGATACGCAGTATTTT. Its translation: CASSAGQTSTDTQYF.

This chain connects TRBV5-6 to TRBJ1-2; unclear D gene. Germline CDR1 SGHDT, CDR2 YYEEEE. V was cut by 4 bases and J by 4 bases, with 14 bases left in between. The CDR3 spans 14 residues. DNA of the CDR3: TGTGCCAGCAGCCTTACAGCAGCCGGCTATGGCTACACCTTC. It translates to CASSLTAAGYGYTF.

The CDR3 is CASSHPTSGRSTDTQYF. In DNA form, the CDR3 reads TGCGCCAGCAGCCACCCGACTAGCGGGAGGAGCACAGATACGCAGTATTTT. The V and J genes are TRBV4-1 and TRBJ2-3; 13 bases are shared with TRBD2. Trimming at V came to 3 bases and at J to 0 bases, leaving 3 bases not matched to a gene. The CDR3 has 17 amino acids. Germline assignment: CDR1 MGHRA and CDR2 YSYEKL.

The rearrangement links TRBV7-2 to TRBJ1-1, with D possibly being TRBD1 (5 bases). The germline V and J ends were trimmed by 4 bases and 11 bases, with 17 bases remaining between them. CDR3 length equals 13 residues. Germline V gene data show CDR1 as SGHTA and CDR2 as FQGNSA. The CDR3 bases are TGTGCCAGCAGCTACCCTTTGGGGCTGGAGGCTTTCTTT. This gives the protein CASSYPLGLEAFF.

This sequence joins TRBV5-4 and TRBJ1-1; the match to TRBD1 covers 7 bases. The V segment lost 3 bases and the J segment 4 bases; nucleotides outside the gene matches: 12. This CDR3 is built from 16 residues. The germline gives CDR1 SGHNT, CDR2 YYREEE (reference sequence). The CDR3 here is CASSSETGLGGTEAFF. DNA of the CDR3: TGTGCCAGCAGCTCGGAGACAGGGCTAGGAGGCACTGAAGCTTTCTTT. The full variable domain, in which reference TRBV5-4 and TRBJ1-1 provide the parts outside the CDR3, is ETGVTQSPTHLIKTRGQQVTLRCSSQSGHNTVSWYQQALGQGPQFIFQYYREEENGRGNFPPRFSGLQFPNYSSELNVNALELDDSALYLCASSSETGLGGTEAFFGQGTRLTVV.

The V gene is TRBV6-1, the J gene TRBJ2-1; D is possibly TRBD2 (6 bases). V lost 4 bases and J lost 8, with 18 bases in between. The CDR3 length is 15 residues. The V gene's germline CDR1 is MNHNS and CDR2 SASEGT. CDR3 nucleotides: TGTGCCAGCAGTGGAAGGGGACTCAAGGGCGATGAGCAGTTCTTC. Its protein is CASSGRGLKGDEQFF.

On this clone: The same CDR3 arises from other DNA sequences in this sample as well. The genes are TRBV30 and TRBJ2-1, with 15 nucleotides matching TRBD2. This CDR3 has 19 amino acids. Germline assignment: CDR1 GTSNPN and CDR2 SVGIG (reference sequence). With 2 bases clipped from V and 5 bases from J, the junction kept 13 bases outside the gene matches. The CDR3 DNA follows: TGTGCCTGGAGTCGCCTGGGACTAGCGGGAGGAAATCTCGACAATGAGCAGTTCTTC. Translating it yields CAWSRLGLAGGNLDNEQFF.

This clone was found a few times. The rearrangement joins TRBV7-6 to TRBJ2-7; D perhaps matches TRBD1 (6 bases). The CDR3 has 14 residues. Trimming removed 7 bases from V and 4 bases from J, with 17 bases in between. Germline V lookup: CDR1 SGHVS, CDR2 FNYEAQ. The CDR3 nucleotides read TGTGCCAGCAAGTTACAGGGAACGGAGTACGAGCAGTACTTC. Protein product: CASKLQGTEYEQYF.

This chain uses TRBV27 with TRBJ2-7; TRBD2 aligns across 7 bases. V trimming: 6 bases; J trimming: 8 bases; junction bases outside the gene matches: 16. There are 15 residues in the CDR3. Germline CDR1 and CDR2: MNHEY and SMNVEV (reference sequence). The CDR3 spells CASRLGGVGVLQQYF. CDR3 DNA: TGTGCCAGCAGATTGGGAGGGGTTGGGGTTTTACAGCAGTACTTC.

J is TRBJ1-1 and V is TRBV29-1; the D gene is possibly TRBD1 (6 bases). The CDR3 totals 10 residues. Trimming removed 5 bases from V and 8 bases from J, with 9 bases in between. Germline CDR1 SQVTM, CDR2 ANQGSEA. CDR3 residues: CSVSQGEAFF. The CDR3 DNA reads as TGCAGCGTTTCACAGGGCGAAGCTTTCTTT.

This chain joins TRBV5-1 and TRBJ2-7, with 7 bases that match TRBD2. This CDR3 has 14 amino acids. The V and J ends lost 4 bases and 2 bases, in that order; junction bases with no gene match: 6. Germline V gives CDR1 SGHRS, CDR2 YFSETQ. The CDR3 loop reads CASSAVGGAYEQYF. In nucleotides, the CDR3 is TGCGCCAGCAGCGCCGTGGGGGGGGCCTACGAGCAGTACTTC.

The count of this clone is one. This chain joins TRBV6-1 and TRBJ1-2; weak D call: TRBD1 (6 bases). V was cut by 5 bases and J by 4 bases, with 17 bases left in between. The CDR3 runs 15 residues. CDR1 MNHNS and CDR2 SASEGT come from the germline V gene. The CDR3 spells CASSLPQRGGYGYTF. CDR3 bases: TGTGCCAGCAGTCTCCCACAGCGAGGGGGCTATGGCTACACCTTC.

This clone was picked up a small number of times. The J gene is TRBJ2-3, the V gene TRBV5-1; 9 bases align to TRBD2. The ends lost 5 bases at V and 4 bases at J; junction bases unmatched: 2. The CDR3 totals 13 residues. Germline values: CDR1 SGHRS, CDR2 YFSETQ. DNA of the CDR3: TGCGCCAGCAGTAGCGGGAGAGCAGATACGCAGTATTTT. Its protein product is CASSSGRADTQYF.

The chain links TRBV5-1 to TRBJ1-1, with 7 bases identical to TRBD1. V lost 4 bases to trimming and J lost 1 base; unmatched junction nucleotides: 1. This CDR3 has 13 amino acids. Germline V gives CDR1 SGHRS, CDR2 YFSETQ. The CDR3 loop is CASSRQGNTEAFF. The CDR3 region has the DNA TGCGCCAGCAGCCGACAGGGGAACACTGAAGCTTTCTTT.

V is TRBV5-1 and J is TRBJ2-1; D may be TRBD1 (5 bases). There are 15 residues in the CDR3. CDR1 is SGHRS and CDR2 is YFSETQ in the germline V gene. V was pared by 4 bases and J by 0 bases, with 11 bases between. The CDR3 DNA is TGCGCCAGCAGCCAAACAGGTAGCTCCTACAATGAGCAGTTCTTC. Its protein is CASSQTGSSYNEQFF.

The chain employs TRBV5-1 and TRBJ2-7; 8 bases align to TRBD2. This CDR3 is 16 amino acids long. Germline V gene sequence: CDR1 SGHRS, CDR2 YFSETQ. The junction had 9 bases not matched to a gene; V was cut back by 4 bases and J by 0 bases. CDR3 sequence (DNA): TGCGCCAGCAGCCCAAACAGCGGGGGTAGCTCCTACGAGCAGTACTTC. Protein sequence: CASSPNSGGSSYEQYF.

The genes are TRBV19 and TRBJ1-1; no definite D call. CDR3 length: 14 amino acids. Per the germline V gene, CDR1 is LNHDA and CDR2 is SQIVND (reference sequence). Between the trimmed V and J ends, which lost 5 bases and 2 bases, there was a span of 12 bases. CDR3 amino acids: CASSHTVPNTEAFF. CDR3 DNA sequence: TGTGCCAGTAGTCATACAGTCCCCAACACTGAAGCTTTCTTT.

This clone appeared a few times. The rearrangement joins TRBV6-5 to TRBJ2-1, with TRBD2 identical over 8 bases. CDR1 and CDR2 from the germline V gene are MNHEY and SVGAGI. V shed 2 bases and J 7 bases; nucleotides not matched to a gene: 7. The CDR3 contains 15 residues. The CDR3 protein is CASSYHTSGKNEQFF. CDR3 bases: TGTGCCAGCAGTTACCATACTAGCGGCAAAAATGAGCAGTTCTTC.

The chain combines TRBV2 with TRBJ1-1; D gene unclear. The CDR3 length is 14 residues. Germline loops: CDR1 SNHLY, CDR2 FYNNEI. V was cut by 4 bases and J by 1 base, with 10 bases left in between. CDR3 in DNA: TGTGCCAGCAGTGTTACCGGCGGGAACACTGAAGCTTTCTTT. It yields the protein CASSVTGGNTEAFF.

This sequence joins TRBV2 and TRBJ2-1; D is perhaps TRBD2 (6 bases). V dropped 6 bases and J dropped 9 bases, with 9 bases sitting between them. This CDR3 spans 11 amino acids. Germline-derived CDR1 and CDR2 are SNHLY and FYNNEI. CDR3 sequence (DNA): TGTGCCAGCAGGGCGGGGATTGAGCAGTTCTTC. Amino acids: CASRAGIEQFF.

V and J are TRBV6-5 and TRBJ1-1, with unresolved D. Trimming shortened V by 0 bases and J by 1 base, and 6 bases separated the two germline ends. The CDR3 runs to 14 residues. Germline-derived CDR1 and CDR2 are MNHEY and SVGAGI. This CDR3 reads CASSYSPGNTEAFF. CDR3 nucleotide sequence: TGTGCCAGCAGTTACTCGCCGGGGAACACTGAAGCTTTCTTT.

A single count supports this clone. The CDR3: CASSYAGTGLYEQYF. Written as DNA, the CDR3 is TGTGCCAGCAGTTACGCCGGGACAGGCCTTTACGAGCAGTACTTC. The chain has TRBV6-5 and TRBJ2-7, with 8 bases that match TRBD1. The CDR3 length is 15 residues. After removal of 2 bases from V and 4 bases from J, the junction contained 7 bases not matched to a gene. Looked up from germline, CDR1 is MNHEY and CDR2 is SVGAGI.

The V call is TRBV5-4, the J call TRBJ2-3; TRBD2 matches 13 bases. This CDR3 is 17 amino acids long. Germline V gene sequence: CDR1 SGHNT, CDR2 YYREEE (reference sequence). V shed 0 bases and J 5 bases; nucleotides not matched to a gene: 6. CDR3 region: CASSLDRTSGRGDTQYF. CDR3 nucleotides: TGTGCCAGCAGCTTGGATCGGACTAGCGGGAGAGGAGATACGCAGTATTTT.

V usage is TRBV18 and J usage is TRBJ2-7, with 7 bases matching TRBD2. The CDR3 sequence is 14 residues long. CDR1 KGHSH and CDR2 LQKENI come from the germline V gene. The ends lost 3 bases at V and 3 bases at J; junction bases unmatched: 5. This chain's CDR3 is CASSPSGTHYEQYF. The CDR3 nucleotides read TGTGCCAGCTCACCGAGCGGGACCCACTACGAGCAGTACTTC.

The rearrangement joins TRBV29-1 to TRBJ1-2, with TRBD1 identical over 8 bases. CDR3 size: 12 residues. The ends lost 5 bases at V and 3 bases at J; junction bases unmatched: 2. Germline V gives CDR1 SQVTM, CDR2 ANQGSEA. In DNA, the CDR3 is TGCAGCGTTTCACAGGGGGACTATGGCTACACCTTC. Its translation is CSVSQGDYGYTF.